Each of the 20 T cell receptor beta chains below was sequenced from the same sample in a study of T cells in narcolepsy. Libraries were prepared by immunoSEQ multiplex PCR; TCRdb keeps only in-frame clonotypes and omits some of them. The sample holds about 35,000 clones; 80% are singletons and the top ten take approximately 1%. The sample was memory (CD45RA-) CD4+ T cells from blood. The receptors here all came from a human donor in good health.

The J gene is TRBJ1-4, the V gene TRBV23-1; no definite D call. TRBV23-1 is an ORF, with its function uncertain. The CDR3 loop spans 13 amino acids. Trimming pared 2 bases from V and 3 bases from J, leaving 4 bases between. The DNA of the CDR3 is TGCGCCAGCAGTCAACAGTCTAATGAAAAACTGTTTTTT. It specifies CASSQQSNEKLFF.

The chain has TRBV5-8 and TRBJ2-7, with TRBD1 matching 9 bases. The length of the CDR3 is 14 residues. Germline V gene data show CDR1 as SGHTS and CDR2 as YDEGEE. Trimming cost V 4 bases and J 6 bases; bases outside gene matches: 8. The CDR3 sequence: CASSPDRGTGEQYF. CDR3 DNA: TGTGCCAGCAGCCCGGACAGGGGAACAGGCGAGCAGTACTTC.

The V call is TRBV6-6, the J call TRBJ2-1; D perhaps matches TRBD1 (6 bases). CDR3 length: 15 residues. Trimming removed 4 bases at V and 7 bases at J, with 17 bases between. Germline-derived CDR1 and CDR2 are MNHNY and SVGAGI (reference sequence). The CDR3 sequence is CASSSPLQGLNEQFF. DNA of the CDR3: TGTGCCAGCAGTTCCCCGCTCCAGGGGTTGAATGAGCAGTTCTTC.

The chain couples TRBV5-5 to TRBJ2-1; 7 bases align to TRBD1. V lost 4 bases, J lost 4 bases, and 8 bases stayed unmatched. In germline, CDR1 is SGHKS, CDR2 YYEKEE (reference sequence). The CDR3 contains 15 residues. CDR3 coding DNA: TGTGCCAGCAGCCAAGGGACAGAAGCATACAATGAGCAGTTCTTC. Residues: CASSQGTEAYNEQFF.

This rearrangement joins TRBV6-5 to TRBJ1-5; the D is unclear. The V end was cut by 5 bases, the J end by 0 bases, with 8 bases between. The CDR3 covers 14 residues. The germline V gene has CDR1 MNHEY and CDR2 SVGAGI. DNA of the CDR3: TGTGCCAGCAGTGACAACCATAGCAATCAGCCCCAGCATTTT. Its protein is CASSDNHSNQPQHF.

This clone was observed a handful of times. The chain combines TRBV5-4 with TRBJ1-1; TRBD1 might be the D (5 bases). Germline assignment: CDR1 SGHNT and CDR2 YYREEE (reference sequence). The CDR3 runs to 13 residues. Trimming pared 7 bases from V and 3 bases from J, leaving 13 bases between. This CDR3 reads CASFGRDDTEAFF. The CDR3 region has the DNA TGTGCCAGCTTCGGCAGGGACGACACTGAAGCTTTCTTT.

The chain uses TRBV5-6 and TRBJ2-7; TRBD1 agrees at 10 bases. The V gene end was trimmed by 4 bases and the J gene end by 2 bases; junction bases not matched to a gene: 6. This CDR3 spans 15 amino acids. Germline CDR1 SGHDT, CDR2 YYEEEE. The CDR3 reads CASSPGTGATYEQYF. The CDR3, as DNA: TGTGCCAGCAGCCCGGGGACAGGGGCAACCTACGAGCAGTACTTC. Using reference TRBV5-6 and TRBJ2-7 for the parts outside the CDR3, the full variable domain is DAGVTQSPTHLIKTRGQQVTLRCSPKSGHDTVSWYQQALGQGPQFIFQYYEEEERQRGNFPDRFSGHQFPNYSSELNVNALLLGDSALYLCASSPGTGATYEQYFGPGTRLTVT.

The V call is TRBV7-7, the J call TRBJ1-3, with D tentatively TRBD1 (5 bases). Germline V lookup: CDR1 SSHAT, CDR2 FNYEAQ (reference sequence). The CDR3 has 13 residues. V lost 9 bases, J lost 4 bases, and 13 bases lay in between. CDR3 nucleotide sequence: TGTGCCAGTGCGACAGCTATCGGAAACACCATATATTTT. This encodes CASATAIGNTIYF.

The count of this clone is one. The chain recombines TRBV5-1 with TRBJ1-2; 10 positions match TRBD1. Germline V gene data show CDR1 as SGHRS and CDR2 as YFSETQ. Trimming took 4 bases from V and 9 from J; bases not matched to a gene: 6. The CDR3 runs 13 residues. The CDR3: CASSPGQGDSYTF. The CDR3 nucleotides read TGCGCCAGCAGCCCAGGACAGGGGGATAGCTACACCTTC.

V gene TRBV7-3 combines with J gene TRBJ2-2; 7 bases are shared with TRBD2. J lost 5 bases, V lost 2 bases, and 5 bases had no gene match. Per germline, CDR1 SGHTA and CDR2 FQGTGA. The CDR3 is 15 residues long. In DNA form, the CDR3 reads TGTGCCAGCAGCTTAGACGCGGGGGAAACCGGGGAGCTGTTTTTT. Translated, it gives CASSLDAGETGELFF.

CDR3 amino acids: CASSLGLAGNTDTQYF. The CDR3 DNA reads TGTGCCAGCAGCTTGGGGCTAGCGGGGAACACAGATACGCAGTATTTT. The V and J genes are TRBV7-2 and TRBJ2-3; 9 bases fit TRBD2. The CDR3 spans 16 residues. With V trimmed by 3 bases and J by 2 bases, 6 bases remained unmatched. Germline V gene lookup returns CDR1 SGHTA and CDR2 FQGNSA. Combining the CDR3 with reference TRBV7-2 and TRBJ2-3 gives the whole variable domain GAGVSQSPSNKVTEKGKDVELRCDPISGHTALYWYRQSLGQGLEFLIYFQGNSAPDKSGLPSDRFSAERTGGSVSTLTIQRTQQEDSAVYLCASSLGLAGNTDTQYFGPGTRLTVL.

This chain uses TRBV11-2 with TRBJ2-2; D may be TRBD2 (6 bases). Germline V gene data show CDR1 as SGHAT and CDR2 as FQNNGV. This CDR3 is built from 14 residues. The V gene lost 1 base and the J gene lost 8 bases, with 11 bases spanning the gap. This CDR3 is CASSLGTAGGELFF. The CDR3 DNA is TGTGCCAGCAGCTTAGGGACGGCGGGAGGGGAGCTGTTTTTT.

In its sample, this clone was seen once. V gene TRBV7-6 combines with J gene TRBJ2-3; no clear D gene. The CDR3 has 12 residues. Looked up from germline, CDR1 is SGHVS and CDR2 is FNYEAQ. V lost 0 bases and J lost 14, with 12 bases in between. The chain's CDR3 is CASSLADGVLYF. The CDR3 DNA reads TGTGCCAGCAGCTTAGCGGATGGGGTGCTGTATTTT. Using reference TRBV7-6 and TRBJ2-3 for the parts outside the CDR3, the full variable domain is GAGVSQSPRYKVTKRGQDVALRCDPISGHVSLYWYRQALGQGPEFLTYFNYEAQQDKSGLPNDRFSAERPEGSISTLTIQRTEQRDSAMYRCASSLADGVLYFGPGTRLTVL.

This clone showed up just once. This sequence joins TRBV2 and TRBJ2-3; TRBD2 matches 8 bases. The CDR3 sequence is 18 residues long. With 5 bases clipped from V and 1 base from J, the junction kept 14 bases outside the gene matches. CDR1 and CDR2 from the germline V gene are SNHLY and FYNNEI. The CDR3 DNA is TGTGCCAGCAGTTCATCTAGCGGGTCTAACTGGGGCACAGATACGCAGTATTTT. Translated, it gives CASSSSSGSNWGTDTQYF.

The genes are TRBV4-1 and TRBJ1-6, with 11 bases fitting TRBD1. The CDR3 is 17 amino acids. The trim removed 8 bases at V and 7 bases at J, leaving 13 bases unmatched. Germline V CDR1 and CDR2: MGHRA, YSYEKL. This chain's CDR3 is CASGFPGQGVRNSPLHF. CDR3 nucleotides: TGCGCCAGCGGCTTCCCGGGACAGGGGGTAAGGAATTCACCCCTCCACTTT.

The chain has TRBV7-6 and TRBJ2-1, with 8 bases aligning to TRBD1. Germline assignment: CDR1 SGHVS and CDR2 FNYEAQ. The CDR3 runs to 15 residues. Unmatched junction bases numbered 3, after V lost 4 bases and J lost 1 base. This chain's CDR3 is CASSSNRGSYNEQFF. The CDR3 coding sequence is TGTGCCAGCAGCTCCAACAGGGGGTCCTACAATGAGCAGTTCTTC.

The V gene is TRBV6-1, the J gene TRBJ2-1; TRBD1 matches 9 bases. The CDR3 sequence is 15 residues long. CDR1 is MNHNS, CDR2 SASEGT, per germline. V shed 7 bases, J shed 6 bases, and the junction held 10 bases outside the gene matches. The CDR3 is CASISGTGRSNEQFF. In nucleotides, the CDR3 is TGTGCCAGCATCTCCGGGACAGGGAGGAGCAATGAGCAGTTCTTC.

This clone was detected a few times. This sample includes further DNA sequences coding for the same CDR3. V is TRBV5-8 and J is TRBJ2-3; possibly TRBD1 or TRBD2 for D (5 bases each). From germline, CDR1 is SGHTS and CDR2 YDEGEE. There are 15 residues in the CDR3. Trimming took 0 bases from V and 2 from J, leaving 10 bases between them. The CDR3 loop is CASSLGGANTDTQYF. The CDR3 region has the DNA TGTGCCAGCAGCTTGGGAGGGGCTAACACAGATACGCAGTATTTT.

The V gene is TRBV7-2, the J gene TRBJ2-7, with 12 bases fitting TRBD2. The ends lost 6 bases at V and 0 bases at J; junction bases unmatched: 12. The CDR3 sequence is 18 residues long. Germline V gene sequence: CDR1 SGHTA, CDR2 FQGNSA. CDR3 loop: CASSYTSGRLPSSYEQYF. In nucleotides, the CDR3 is TGTGCCAGCAGTTATACTAGCGGGAGGTTACCTAGCTCCTACGAGCAGTACTTC.

The rearrangement joins TRBV6-6 to TRBJ2-7; no definite D call. V was cut by 2 bases and J by 1 base, with 15 bases left in between. The V gene's germline CDR1 is MNHNY and CDR2 SVGAGI (reference sequence). This CDR3 is 16 amino acids long. The CDR3 sequence: CASSYDPRLHSYEQYF. DNA for the CDR3: TGTGCCAGCAGTTACGACCCTAGACTCCATTCCTACGAGCAGTACTTC.